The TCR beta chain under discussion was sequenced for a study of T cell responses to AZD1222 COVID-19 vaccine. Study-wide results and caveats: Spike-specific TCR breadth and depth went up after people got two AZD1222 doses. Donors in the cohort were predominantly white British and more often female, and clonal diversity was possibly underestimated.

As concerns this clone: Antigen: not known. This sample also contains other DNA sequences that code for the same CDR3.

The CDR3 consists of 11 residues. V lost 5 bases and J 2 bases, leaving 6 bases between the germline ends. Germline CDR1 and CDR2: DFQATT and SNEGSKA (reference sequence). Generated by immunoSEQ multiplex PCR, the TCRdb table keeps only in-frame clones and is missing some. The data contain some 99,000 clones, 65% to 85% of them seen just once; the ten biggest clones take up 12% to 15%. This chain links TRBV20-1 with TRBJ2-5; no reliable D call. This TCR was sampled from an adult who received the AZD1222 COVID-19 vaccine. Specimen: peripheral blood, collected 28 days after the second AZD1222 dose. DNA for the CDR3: TGCAGTGCTCGGCGGCAAGAGACCCAGTACTTC. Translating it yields CSARRQETQYF.